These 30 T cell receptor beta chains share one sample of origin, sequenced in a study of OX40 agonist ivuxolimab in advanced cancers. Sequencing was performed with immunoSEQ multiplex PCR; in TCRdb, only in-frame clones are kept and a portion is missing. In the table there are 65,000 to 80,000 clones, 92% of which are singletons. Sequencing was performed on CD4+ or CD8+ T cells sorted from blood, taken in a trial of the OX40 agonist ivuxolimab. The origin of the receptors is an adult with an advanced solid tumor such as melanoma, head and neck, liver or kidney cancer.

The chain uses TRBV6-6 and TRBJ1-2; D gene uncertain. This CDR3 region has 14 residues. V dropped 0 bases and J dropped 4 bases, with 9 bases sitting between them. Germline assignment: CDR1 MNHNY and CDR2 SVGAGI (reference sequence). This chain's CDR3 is CASSYSDPLYGYTF. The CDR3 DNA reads TGTGCCAGCAGTTACTCGGACCCTCTCTATGGCTACACCTTC.

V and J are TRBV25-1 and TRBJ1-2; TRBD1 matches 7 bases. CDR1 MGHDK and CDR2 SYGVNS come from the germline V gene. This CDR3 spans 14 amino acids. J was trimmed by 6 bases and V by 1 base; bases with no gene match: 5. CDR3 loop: CASSESEGAHGYTF. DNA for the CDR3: TGTGCCAGCAGTGAATCTGAGGGGGCTCATGGCTACACCTTC.

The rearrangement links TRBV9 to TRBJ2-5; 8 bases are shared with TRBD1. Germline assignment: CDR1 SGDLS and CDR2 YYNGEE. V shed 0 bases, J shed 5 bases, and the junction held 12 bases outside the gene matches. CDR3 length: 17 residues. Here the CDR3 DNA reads TGTGCCAGCAGCGTAGTTCGGACAGGGAGCTCTTTGGAGACCCAGTACTTC. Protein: CASSVVRTGSSLETQYF.

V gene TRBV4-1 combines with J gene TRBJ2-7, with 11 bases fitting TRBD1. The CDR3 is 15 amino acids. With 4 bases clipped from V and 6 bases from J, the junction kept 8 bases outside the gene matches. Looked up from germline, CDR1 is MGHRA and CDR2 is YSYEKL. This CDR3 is CASSLFRTGGSEQYF. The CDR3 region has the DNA TGCGCCAGCAGCCTCTTTCGGACAGGGGGCAGCGAGCAGTACTTC.

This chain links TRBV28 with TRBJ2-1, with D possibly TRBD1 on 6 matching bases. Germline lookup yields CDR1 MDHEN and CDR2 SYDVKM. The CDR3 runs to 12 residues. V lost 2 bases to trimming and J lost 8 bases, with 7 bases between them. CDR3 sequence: CASSLGGDEQFF. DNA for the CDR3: TGTGCCAGCAGTTTAGGGGGCGATGAGCAGTTCTTC. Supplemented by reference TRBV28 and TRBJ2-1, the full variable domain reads DVKVTQSSRYLVKRTGEKVFLECVQDMDHENMFWYRQDPGLGLRLIYFSYDVKMKEKGDIPEGYSVSREKKERFSLILESASTNQTSMYLCASSLGGDEQFFGPGTRLTVL.

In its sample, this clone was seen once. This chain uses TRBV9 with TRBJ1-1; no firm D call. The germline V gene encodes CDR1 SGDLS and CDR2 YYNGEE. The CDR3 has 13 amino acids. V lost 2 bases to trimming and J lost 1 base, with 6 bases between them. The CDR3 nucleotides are TGTGCCAGCAGCGTGCGGGGGAACACTGAAGCTTTCTTT. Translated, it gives CASSVRGNTEAFF.

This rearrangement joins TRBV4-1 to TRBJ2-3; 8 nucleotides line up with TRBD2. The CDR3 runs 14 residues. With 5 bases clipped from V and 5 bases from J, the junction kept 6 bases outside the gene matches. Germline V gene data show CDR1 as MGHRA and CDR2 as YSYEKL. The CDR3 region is CASSTSGNVDTQYF. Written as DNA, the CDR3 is TGCGCCAGCAGCACTAGCGGTAATGTAGATACGCAGTATTTT.

The CDR3 DNA is TGTGCCAGCAGTGAATATAGACACCCAGCCAAAAACATTCAGTACTTC. This sequence encodes CASSEYRHPAKNIQYF. This chain joins TRBV6-1 and TRBJ2-4, with no clear D. Germline CDR1 MNHNS, CDR2 SASEGT. CDR3 length: 16 amino acids. Trimming shortened V by 2 bases and J by 0 bases, and 11 bases separated the two germline ends.

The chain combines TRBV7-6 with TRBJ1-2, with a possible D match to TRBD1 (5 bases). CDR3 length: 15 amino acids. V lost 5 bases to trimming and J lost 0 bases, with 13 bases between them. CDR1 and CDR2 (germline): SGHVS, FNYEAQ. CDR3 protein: CASSGRDGANYGYTF. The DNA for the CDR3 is TGTGCCAGCAGCGGTCGGGACGGAGCTAACTATGGCTACACCTTC.

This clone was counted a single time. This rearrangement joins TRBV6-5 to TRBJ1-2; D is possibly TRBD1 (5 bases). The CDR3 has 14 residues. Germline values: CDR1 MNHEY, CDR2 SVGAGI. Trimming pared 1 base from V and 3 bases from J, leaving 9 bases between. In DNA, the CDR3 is TGTGCCAGCAGTTACTGGGACGGACACTATGGCTACACCTTC. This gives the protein CASSYWDGHYGYTF.

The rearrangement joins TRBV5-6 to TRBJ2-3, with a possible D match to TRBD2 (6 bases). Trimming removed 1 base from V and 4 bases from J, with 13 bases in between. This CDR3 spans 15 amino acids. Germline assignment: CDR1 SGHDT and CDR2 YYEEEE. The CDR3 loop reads CASSLQVGGADTQYF. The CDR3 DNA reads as TGTGCCAGCAGCTTGCAGGTAGGCGGGGCAGATACGCAGTATTTT.

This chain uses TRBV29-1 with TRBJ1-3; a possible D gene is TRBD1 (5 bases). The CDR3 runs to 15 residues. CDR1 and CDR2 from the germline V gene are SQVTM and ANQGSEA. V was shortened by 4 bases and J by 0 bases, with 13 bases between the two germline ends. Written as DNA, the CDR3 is TGCAGCGTTGTTCCAGTGGGGACCTCTGGAAACACCATATATTTT. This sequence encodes CSVVPVGTSGNTIYF.

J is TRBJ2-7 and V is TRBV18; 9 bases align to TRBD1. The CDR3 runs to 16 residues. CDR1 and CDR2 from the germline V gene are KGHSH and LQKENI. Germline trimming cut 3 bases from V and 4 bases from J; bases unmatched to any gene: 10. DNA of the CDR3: TGTGCCAGCTCACCCGGGACAGGGTATCTGAAATACGAGCAGTACTTC. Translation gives CASSPGTGYLKYEQYF.

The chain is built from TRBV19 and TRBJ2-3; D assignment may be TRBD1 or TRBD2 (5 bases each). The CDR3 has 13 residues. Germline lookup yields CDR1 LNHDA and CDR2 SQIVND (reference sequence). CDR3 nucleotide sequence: TGTACCCTCCGCCCCGGGACCACAGATACGCAGTATTTT. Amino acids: CTLRPGTTDTQYF.

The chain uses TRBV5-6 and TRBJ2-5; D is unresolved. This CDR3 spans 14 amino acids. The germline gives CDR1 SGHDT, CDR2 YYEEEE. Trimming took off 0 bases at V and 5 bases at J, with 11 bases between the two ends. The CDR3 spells CASSLGPPGETQYF. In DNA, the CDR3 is TGTGCCAGCAGCTTGGGGCCCCCCGGTGAGACCCAGTACTTC.

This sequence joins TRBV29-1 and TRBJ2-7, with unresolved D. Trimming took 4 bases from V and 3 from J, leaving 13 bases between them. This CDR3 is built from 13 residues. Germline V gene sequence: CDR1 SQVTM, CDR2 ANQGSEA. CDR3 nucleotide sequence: TGCAGCGTTGGAGGCGGCGACCGCTACGAGCAGTACTTC. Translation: CSVGGGDRYEQYF.

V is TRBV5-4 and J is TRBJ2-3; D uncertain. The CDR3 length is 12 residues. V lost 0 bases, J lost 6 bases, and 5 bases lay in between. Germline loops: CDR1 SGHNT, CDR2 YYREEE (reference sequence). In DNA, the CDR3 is TGTGCCAGCAGCTTGGGGGCCGATACGCAGTATTTT. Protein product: CASSLGADTQYF. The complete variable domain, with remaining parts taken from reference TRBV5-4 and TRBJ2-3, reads ETGVTQSPTHLIKTRGQQVTLRCSSQSGHNTVSWYQQALGQGPQFIFQYYREEENGRGNFPPRFSGLQFPNYSSELNVNALELDDSALYLCASSLGADTQYFGPGTRLTVL.

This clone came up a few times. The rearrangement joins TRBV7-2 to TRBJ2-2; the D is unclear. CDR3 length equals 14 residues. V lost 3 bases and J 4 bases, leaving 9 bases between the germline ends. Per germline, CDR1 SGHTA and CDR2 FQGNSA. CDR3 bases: TGTGCCAGCAGCTTCCCATGGCTCACCGGGGAGCTGTTTTTT. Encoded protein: CASSFPWLTGELFF.

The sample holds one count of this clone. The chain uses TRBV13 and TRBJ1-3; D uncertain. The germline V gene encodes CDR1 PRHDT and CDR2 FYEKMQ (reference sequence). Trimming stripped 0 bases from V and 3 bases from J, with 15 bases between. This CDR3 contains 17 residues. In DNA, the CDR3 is TGTGCCAGCAGCTTAGGCCTGACCGCGACGTTTGGAAACACCATATATTTT. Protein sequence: CASSLGLTATFGNTIYF.

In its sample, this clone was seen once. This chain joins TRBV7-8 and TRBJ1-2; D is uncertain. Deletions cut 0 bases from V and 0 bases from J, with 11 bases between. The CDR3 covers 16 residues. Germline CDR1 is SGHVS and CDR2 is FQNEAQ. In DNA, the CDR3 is TGTGCCAGCAGCTTAGCCTTCGGGTCAGCTAACTATGGCTACACCTTC. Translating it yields CASSLAFGSANYGYTF.

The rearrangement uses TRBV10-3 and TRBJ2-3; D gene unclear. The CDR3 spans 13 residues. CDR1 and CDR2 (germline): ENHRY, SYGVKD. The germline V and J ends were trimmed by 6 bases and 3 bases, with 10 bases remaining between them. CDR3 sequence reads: CAISPDDTDTQYF. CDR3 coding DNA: TGTGCCATCAGCCCGGACGATACAGATACGCAGTATTTT.

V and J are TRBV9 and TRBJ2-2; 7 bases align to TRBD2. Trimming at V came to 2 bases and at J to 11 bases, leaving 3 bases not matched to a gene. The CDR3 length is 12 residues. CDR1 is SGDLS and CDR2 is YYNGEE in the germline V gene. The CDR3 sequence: CASSVTGGELFF. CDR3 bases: TGTGCCAGCAGCGTCACGGGGGGAGAGCTGTTTTTT. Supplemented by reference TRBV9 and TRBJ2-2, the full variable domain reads DSGVTQTPKHLITATGQRVTLRCSPRSGDLSVYWYQQSLDQGLQFLIQYYNGEERAKGNILERFSAQQFPDLHSELNLSSLELGDSALYFCASSVTGGELFFGEGSRLTVL.

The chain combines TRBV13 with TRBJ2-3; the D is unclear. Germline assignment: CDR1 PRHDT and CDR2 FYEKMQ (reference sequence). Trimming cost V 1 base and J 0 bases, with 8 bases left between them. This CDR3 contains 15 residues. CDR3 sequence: CASSLDGGSTDTQYF. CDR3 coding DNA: TGTGCCAGCAGCTTAGATGGCGGCAGCACAGATACGCAGTATTTT.

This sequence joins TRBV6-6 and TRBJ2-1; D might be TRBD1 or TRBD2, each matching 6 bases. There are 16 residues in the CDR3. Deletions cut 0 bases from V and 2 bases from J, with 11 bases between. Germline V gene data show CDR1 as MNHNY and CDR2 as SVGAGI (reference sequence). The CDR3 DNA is TGTGCCAGCAGTTACTCGGCAGGGGAGGCCTACAATGAGCAGTTCTTC. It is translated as CASSYSAGEAYNEQFF.

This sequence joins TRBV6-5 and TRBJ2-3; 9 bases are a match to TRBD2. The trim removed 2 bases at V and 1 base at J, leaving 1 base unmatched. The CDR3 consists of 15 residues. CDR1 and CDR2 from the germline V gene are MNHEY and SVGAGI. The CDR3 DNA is TGTGCCAGCAGTTACGTAGCGGGGGGCACAGATACGCAGTATTTT. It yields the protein CASSYVAGGTDTQYF.

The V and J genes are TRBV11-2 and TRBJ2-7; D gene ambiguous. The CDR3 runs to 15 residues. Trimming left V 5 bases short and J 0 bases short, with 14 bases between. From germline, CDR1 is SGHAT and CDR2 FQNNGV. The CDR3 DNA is TGTGCCAGCAGCCAACTAACGTTAAACTCCTACGAGCAGTACTTC. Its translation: CASSQLTLNSYEQYF.

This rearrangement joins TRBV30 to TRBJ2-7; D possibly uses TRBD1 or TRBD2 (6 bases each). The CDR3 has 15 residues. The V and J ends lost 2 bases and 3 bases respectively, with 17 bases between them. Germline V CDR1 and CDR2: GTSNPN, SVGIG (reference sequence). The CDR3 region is CAWSRKGGVDYEQYF. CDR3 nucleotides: TGTGCCTGGAGTAGGAAGGGGGGAGTTGACTACGAGCAGTACTTC.

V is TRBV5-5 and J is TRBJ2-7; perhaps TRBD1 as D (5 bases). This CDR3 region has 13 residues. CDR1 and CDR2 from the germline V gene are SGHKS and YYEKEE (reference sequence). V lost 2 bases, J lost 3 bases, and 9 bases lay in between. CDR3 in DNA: TGTGCCAGCAGCTTATCGGACAACTACGAGCAGTACTTC. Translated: CASSLSDNYEQYF.

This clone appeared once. Here the CDR3 reads CAWSGLAGGIGNEQFF. The DNA for the CDR3 is TGTGCCTGGAGTGGACTAGCGGGGGGGATTGGTAATGAGCAGTTCTTC. The rearrangement joins TRBV30 to TRBJ2-1; 14 bases fit TRBD2. V was clipped by 1 base and J by 7 bases; unmatched bases: 6. The germline CDR1 and CDR2 sequences are GTSNPN and SVGIG (reference sequence). This CDR3 is 16 amino acids long.

The CDR3 here is CASSFTEEQYF. In DNA, the CDR3 is TGTGCCAGCAGCTTCACCGAAGAGCAGTACTTC. V is TRBV5-5 and J is TRBJ2-7; no reliable D call. Germline V gene sequence: CDR1 SGHKS, CDR2 YYEKEE (reference sequence). The CDR3 runs 11 residues. V shed 2 bases and J shed 7 bases, with 7 bases lying between them.